The clone carrying this T cell receptor (beta chain) came up a few times. The data originate from a study of OX40 agonist ivuxolimab in advanced cancers. For the study at large: Mean age 60 years, range roughly 20 to 85; 82.7% male. Among those treated, three patients had partial responses, one with hepatocellular carcinoma and two with cutaneous melanoma.

Assay: immunoSEQ multiplex PCR; the TCRdb copy retains only in-frame clones and omits some. Of about 80,000 clones in the sample, 89% are singletons; the top ten hold roughly 0.17%. V was shortened by 3 bases and J by 4 bases, with 7 bases between the two germline ends. Germline CDR1 and CDR2: SGHRS and YFSETQ. This CDR3 contains 13 residues. Blood specimens came from baseline, cycle 4 day 1, and cycle 7 day 1. The clonotype comes from an adult with an advanced solid tumor such as melanoma, head and neck, liver or kidney cancer. Sequences were derived from CD4+ or CD8+ T cells sorted from blood, sampled in a trial of the OX40 agonist ivuxolimab. J is TRBJ1-4 and V is TRBV5-1; D call uncertain. CDR3 nucleotide sequence: TGCGCCAGCAGCTCGTTTCTTAATGAAAAACTGTTTTTT. This gives the protein CASSSFLNEKLFF.